This T cell receptor beta chain was captured in a study of beta chain features in type 1 diabetes. Study findings and constraints: The similarity of naive, central memory and Treg TCRB repertoires appeared greater among patients than among healthy donors. People with Type 1 diabetes carried modestly yet significantly shorter TCRB CDR3s in all four CD4+ subsets. In type 1 diabetes patients, VDJ junctions had fewer insertions; deletions at these junctions were more frequent.

This clone was counted only a few times. Its antigen is undetermined. Central memory, naive, regulatory and stem cell-like memory CD4+ cells were sorted by CD45RO/CCR7/CD25/CD127/CD95/CD27. What was sequenced were expressed TCRB transcripts, since all of the isolated RNA had been reverse transcribed. The average output of naive, central memory and regulatory T cell samples was approximately 3.7 million reads. TCRdb's table, derived via immunoSEQ multiplex PCR, lists solely in-frame clones and lacks some. Of about 120,000 clones in the sample, 16% were seen once. Sequencing was performed on central memory CD4+ T cells from blood. This sequence was found in a man aged 25 to 40 with type 1 diabetes.

The CDR3 here is CASSLDSNQPQHF. The CDR3 DNA reads TGTGCCAGCAGCCTAGATAGCAATCAGCCCCAGCATTTT. The chain uses TRBV28 and TRBJ1-5; D is unresolved. The V gene lost 6 bases and the J gene lost 0 bases, with 6 bases spanning the gap. The CDR3 has 13 amino acids. Looked up from germline, CDR1 is MDHEN and CDR2 is SYDVKM. The entire variable domain, with the rest obtained from reference TRBV28 and TRBJ1-5, is as follows: DVKVTQSSRYLVKRTGEKVFLECVQDMDHENMFWYRQDPGLGLRLIYFSYDVKMKEKGDIPEGYSVSREKKERFSLILESASTNQTSMYLCASSLDSNQPQHFGDGTRLSIL.